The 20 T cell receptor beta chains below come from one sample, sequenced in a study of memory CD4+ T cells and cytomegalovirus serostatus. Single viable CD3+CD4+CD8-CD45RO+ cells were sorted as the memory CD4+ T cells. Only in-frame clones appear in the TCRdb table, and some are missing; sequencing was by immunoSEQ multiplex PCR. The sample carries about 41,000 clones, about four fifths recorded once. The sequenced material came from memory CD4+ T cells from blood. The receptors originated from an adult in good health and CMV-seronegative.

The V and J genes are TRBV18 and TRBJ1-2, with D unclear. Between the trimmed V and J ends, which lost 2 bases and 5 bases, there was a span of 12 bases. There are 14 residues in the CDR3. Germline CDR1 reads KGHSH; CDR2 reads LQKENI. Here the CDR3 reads CASSPKDGTYGYTF. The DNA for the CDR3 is TGTGCCAGCTCACCAAAGGACGGAACTTATGGCTACACCTTC.

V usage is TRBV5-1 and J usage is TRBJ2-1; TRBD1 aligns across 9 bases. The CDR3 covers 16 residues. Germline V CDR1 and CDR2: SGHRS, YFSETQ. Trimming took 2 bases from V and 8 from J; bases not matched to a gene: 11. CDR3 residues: CASSLSPGQGIYEQFF. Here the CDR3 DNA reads TGCGCCAGCAGCTTATCACCGGGACAGGGTATCTATGAGCAGTTCTTC. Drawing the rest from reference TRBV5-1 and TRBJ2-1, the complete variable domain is KAGVTQTPRYLIKTRGQQVTLSCSPISGHRSVSWYQQTPGQGLQFLFEYFSETQRNKGNFPGRFSGRQFSNSRSEMNVSTLELGDSALYLCASSLSPGQGIYEQFFGPGTRLTVL.

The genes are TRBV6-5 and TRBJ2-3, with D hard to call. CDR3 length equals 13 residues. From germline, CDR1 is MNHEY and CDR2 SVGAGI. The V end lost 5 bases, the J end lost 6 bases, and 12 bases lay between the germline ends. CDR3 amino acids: CASSPLPRDTQYF. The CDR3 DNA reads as TGTGCCAGCAGTCCTTTACCTAGGGATACGCAGTATTTT.

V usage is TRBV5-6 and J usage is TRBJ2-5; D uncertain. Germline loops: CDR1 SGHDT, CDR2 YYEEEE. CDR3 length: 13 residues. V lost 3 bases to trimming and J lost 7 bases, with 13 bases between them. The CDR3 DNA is TGTGCCAGCAGCTCCCGGCCTCGCGGGACCCAGTACTTC. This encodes CASSSRPRGTQYF.

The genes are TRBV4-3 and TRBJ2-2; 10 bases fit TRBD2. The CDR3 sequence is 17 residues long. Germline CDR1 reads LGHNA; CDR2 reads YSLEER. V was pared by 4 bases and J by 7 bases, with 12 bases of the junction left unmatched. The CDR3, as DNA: TGCGCCAGCAGCCCCTCTCAGGCTAGCGGGGGCCGCGGGGAGCTGTTTTTT. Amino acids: CASSPSQASGGRGELFF.

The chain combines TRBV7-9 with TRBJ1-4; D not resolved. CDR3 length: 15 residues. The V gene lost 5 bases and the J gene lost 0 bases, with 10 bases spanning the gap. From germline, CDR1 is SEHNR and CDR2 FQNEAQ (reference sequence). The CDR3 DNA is TGTGCCAGCAGCCCCTGGAGGGCAACTAATGAAAAACTGTTTTTT. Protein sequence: CASSPWRATNEKLFF.

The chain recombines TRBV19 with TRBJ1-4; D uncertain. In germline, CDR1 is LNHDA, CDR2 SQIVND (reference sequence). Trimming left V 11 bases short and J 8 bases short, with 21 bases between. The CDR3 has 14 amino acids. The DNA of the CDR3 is TGTGCCGGTCCGGACGGAGTCGTTCGGGAAAAACTGTTTTTT. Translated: CAGPDGVVREKLFF.

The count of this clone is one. This CDR3 reads CASSSGGGAGDTQYF. The CDR3 DNA follows: TGTGCCAGCAGTAGCGGCGGGGGGGCCGGAGATACGCAGTATTTT. The chain has TRBV2 and TRBJ2-3, with TRBD2 identical over 9 bases. With V trimmed by 5 bases and J by 5 bases, 8 bases remained unmatched. The CDR3 contains 15 residues. Germline lookup yields CDR1 SNHLY and CDR2 FYNNEI.

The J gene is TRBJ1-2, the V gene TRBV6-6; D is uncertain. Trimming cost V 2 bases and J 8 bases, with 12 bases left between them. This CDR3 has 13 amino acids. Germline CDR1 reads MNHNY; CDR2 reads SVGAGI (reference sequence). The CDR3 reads CASSYREGGGYTF. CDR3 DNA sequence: TGTGCCAGCAGTTACAGGGAGGGAGGGGGCTACACCTTC.

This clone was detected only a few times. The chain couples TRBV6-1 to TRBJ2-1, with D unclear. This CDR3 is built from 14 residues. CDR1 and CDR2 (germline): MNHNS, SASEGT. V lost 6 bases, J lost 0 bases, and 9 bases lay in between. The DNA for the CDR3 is TGTGCCAGCAGACAAGTTAGCTCCTACAATGAGCAGTTCTTC. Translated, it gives CASRQVSSYNEQFF.

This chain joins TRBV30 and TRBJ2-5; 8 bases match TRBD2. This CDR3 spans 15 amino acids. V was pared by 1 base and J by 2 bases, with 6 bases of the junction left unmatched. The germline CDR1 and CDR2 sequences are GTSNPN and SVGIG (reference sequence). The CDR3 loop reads CAWSGVGLGQETQYF. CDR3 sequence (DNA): TGTGCCTGGAGTGGCGTGGGACTAGGGCAAGAGACCCAGTACTTC.

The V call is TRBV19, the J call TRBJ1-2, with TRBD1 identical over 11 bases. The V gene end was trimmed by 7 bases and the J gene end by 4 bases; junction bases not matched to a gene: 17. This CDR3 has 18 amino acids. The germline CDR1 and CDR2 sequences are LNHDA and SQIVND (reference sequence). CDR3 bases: TGTGCCAGTAAACCTAACCCTAGGGACAGGGGGTTCCTCTATGGCTACACCTTC. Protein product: CASKPNPRDRGFLYGYTF.

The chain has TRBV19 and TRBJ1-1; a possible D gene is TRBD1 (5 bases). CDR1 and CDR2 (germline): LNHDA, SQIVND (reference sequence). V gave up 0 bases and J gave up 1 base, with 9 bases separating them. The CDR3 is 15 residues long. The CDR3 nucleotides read TGTGCCAGTAGTATAGATCTAACAGGGAACACTGAAGCTTTCTTT. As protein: CASSIDLTGNTEAFF.

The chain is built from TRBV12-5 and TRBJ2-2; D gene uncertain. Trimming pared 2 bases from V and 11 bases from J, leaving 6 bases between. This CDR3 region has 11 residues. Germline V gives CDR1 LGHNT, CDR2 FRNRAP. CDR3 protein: CASGLWGELFF. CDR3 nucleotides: TGTGCTAGTGGTTTGTGGGGTGAGCTGTTTTTT. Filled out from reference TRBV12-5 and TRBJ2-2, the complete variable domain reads DARVTQTPRHKVTEMGQEVTMRCQPILGHNTVFWYRQTMMQGLELLAYFRNRAPLDDSGMPKDRFSAEMPDATLATLKIQPSEPRDSAVYFCASGLWGELFFGEGSRLTVL.

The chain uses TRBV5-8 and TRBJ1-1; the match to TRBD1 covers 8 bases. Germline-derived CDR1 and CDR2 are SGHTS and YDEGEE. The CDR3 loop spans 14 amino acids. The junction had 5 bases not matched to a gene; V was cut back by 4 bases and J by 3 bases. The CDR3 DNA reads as TGTGCCAGCAGCGATCCGGACAGGGACACTGAAGCTTTCTTT. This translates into CASSDPDRDTEAFF.

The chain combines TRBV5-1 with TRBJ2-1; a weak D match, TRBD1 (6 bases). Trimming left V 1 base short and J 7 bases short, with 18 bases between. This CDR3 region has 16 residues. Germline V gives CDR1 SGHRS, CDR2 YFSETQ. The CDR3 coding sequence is TGCGCCAGCAGCTTGTTGAGACAGGCCATCGGGAATGAGCAGTTCTTC. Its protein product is CASSLLRQAIGNEQFF.

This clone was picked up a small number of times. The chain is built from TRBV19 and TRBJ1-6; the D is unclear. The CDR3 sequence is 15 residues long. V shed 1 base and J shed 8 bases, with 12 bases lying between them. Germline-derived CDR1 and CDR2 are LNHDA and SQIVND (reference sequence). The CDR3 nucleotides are TGTGCCAGTAGTATAGGGGCAGCAGTATATTCACCCCTCCACTTT. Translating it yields CASSIGAAVYSPLHF.

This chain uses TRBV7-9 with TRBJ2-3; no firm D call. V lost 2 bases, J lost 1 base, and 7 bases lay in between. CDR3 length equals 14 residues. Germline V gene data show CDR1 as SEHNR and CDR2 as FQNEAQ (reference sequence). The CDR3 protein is CASSLYRGTDTQYF. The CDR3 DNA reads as TGTGCCAGCAGCTTATACCGTGGCACAGATACGCAGTATTTT.

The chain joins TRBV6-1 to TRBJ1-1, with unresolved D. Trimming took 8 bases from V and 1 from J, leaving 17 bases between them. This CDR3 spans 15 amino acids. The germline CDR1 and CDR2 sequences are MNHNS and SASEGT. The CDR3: CASRSGHSQNTEAFF. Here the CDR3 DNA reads TGTGCCAGCCGCTCCGGCCACAGCCAGAACACTGAAGCTTTCTTT.

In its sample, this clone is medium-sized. The DNA for the CDR3 is TGCGCCAGCAGGGCGACCAATGAGCAGTTCTTC. This translates into CASRATNEQFF. This sequence joins TRBV5-1 and TRBJ2-1; D unclear. Germline lookup yields CDR1 SGHRS and CDR2 YFSETQ. This CDR3 contains 11 residues. V lost 5 bases and J lost 6, with 6 bases in between.